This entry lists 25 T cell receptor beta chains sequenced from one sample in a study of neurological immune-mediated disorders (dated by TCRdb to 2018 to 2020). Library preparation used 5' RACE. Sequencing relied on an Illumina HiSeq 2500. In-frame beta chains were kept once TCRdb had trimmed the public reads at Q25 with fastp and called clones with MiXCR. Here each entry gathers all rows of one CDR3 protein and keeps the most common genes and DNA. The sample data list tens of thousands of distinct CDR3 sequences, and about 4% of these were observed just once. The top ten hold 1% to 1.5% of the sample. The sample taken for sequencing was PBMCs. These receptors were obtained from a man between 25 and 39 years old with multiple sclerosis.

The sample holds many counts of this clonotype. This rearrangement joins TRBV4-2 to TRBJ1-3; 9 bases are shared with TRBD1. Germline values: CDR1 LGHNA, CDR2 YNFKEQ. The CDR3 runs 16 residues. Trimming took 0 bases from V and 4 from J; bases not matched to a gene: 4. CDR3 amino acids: CASSQDVGTGGNTIYF. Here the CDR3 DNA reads TGTGCCAGCAGCCAAGATGTCGGGACAGGGGGAAACACCATATATTTT.

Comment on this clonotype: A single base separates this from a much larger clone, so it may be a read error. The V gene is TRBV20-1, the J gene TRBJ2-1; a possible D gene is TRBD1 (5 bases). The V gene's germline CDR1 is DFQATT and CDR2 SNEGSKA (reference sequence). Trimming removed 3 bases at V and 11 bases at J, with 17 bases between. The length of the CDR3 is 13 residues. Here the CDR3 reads CSASRPGLAKQFF. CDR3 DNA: TGCAGTGCTAGTCGCCCAGGGCTGGCTAAGCAGTTCTTC.

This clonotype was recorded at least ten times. The CDR3 region is CASSSALTEKGPEAFF. The CDR3, as DNA: TGTGCCAGCAGCTCCGCCTTGACAGAAAAGGGCCCTGAAGCTTTCTTT. The chain is built from TRBV7-9 and TRBJ1-1; a weak D match, TRBD1 (5 bases). V was clipped by 4 bases and J by 6 bases, with 21 bases between them. In germline, CDR1 is SEHNR, CDR2 FQNEAQ (reference sequence). CDR3 size: 16 residues.

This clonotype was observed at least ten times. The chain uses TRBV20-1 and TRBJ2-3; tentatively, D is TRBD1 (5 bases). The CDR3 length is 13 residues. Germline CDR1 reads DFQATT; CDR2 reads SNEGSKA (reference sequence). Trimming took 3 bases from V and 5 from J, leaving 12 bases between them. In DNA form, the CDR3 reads TGCAGTGCTAGGACAGCCGAGAGAGATACGCAGTATTTT. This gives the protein CSARTAERDTQYF.

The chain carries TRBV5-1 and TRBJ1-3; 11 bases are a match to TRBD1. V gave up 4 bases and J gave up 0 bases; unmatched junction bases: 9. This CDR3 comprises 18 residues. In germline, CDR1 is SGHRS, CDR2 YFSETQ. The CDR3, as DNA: TGCGCCAGCAGCGCCGGGACCGGGACAGGGGGCTCTGGAAACACCATATATTTT. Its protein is CASSAGTGTGGSGNTIYF.

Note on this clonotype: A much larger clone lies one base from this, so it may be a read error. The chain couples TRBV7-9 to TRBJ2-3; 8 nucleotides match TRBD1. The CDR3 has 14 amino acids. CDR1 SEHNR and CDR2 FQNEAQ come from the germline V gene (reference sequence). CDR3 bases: TGTCCCAGCAGCTCCCGACAGGGGTCAGATACGCAGTATTTT. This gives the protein CPSSSRQGSDTQYF.

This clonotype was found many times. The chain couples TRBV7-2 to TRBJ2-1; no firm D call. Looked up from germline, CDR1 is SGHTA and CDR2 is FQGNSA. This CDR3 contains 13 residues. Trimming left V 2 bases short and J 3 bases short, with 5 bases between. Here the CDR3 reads CASSLQVYNEQFF. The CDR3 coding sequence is TGTGCCAGCAGCTTACAGGTCTACAATGAGCAGTTCTTC.

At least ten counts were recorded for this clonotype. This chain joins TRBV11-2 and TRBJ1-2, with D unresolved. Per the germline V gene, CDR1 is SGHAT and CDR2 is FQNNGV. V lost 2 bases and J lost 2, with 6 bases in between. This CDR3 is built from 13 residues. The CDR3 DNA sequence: TGTGCCAGCAGCTTAAACTACAACTATGGCTACACCTTC. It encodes CASSLNYNYGYTF.

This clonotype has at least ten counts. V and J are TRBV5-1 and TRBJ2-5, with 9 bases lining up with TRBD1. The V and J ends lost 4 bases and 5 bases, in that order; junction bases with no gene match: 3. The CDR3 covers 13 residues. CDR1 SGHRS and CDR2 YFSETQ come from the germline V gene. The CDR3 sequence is CASSGDRAETQYF. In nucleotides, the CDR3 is TGCGCCAGCAGCGGGGACAGGGCGGAGACCCAGTACTTC.

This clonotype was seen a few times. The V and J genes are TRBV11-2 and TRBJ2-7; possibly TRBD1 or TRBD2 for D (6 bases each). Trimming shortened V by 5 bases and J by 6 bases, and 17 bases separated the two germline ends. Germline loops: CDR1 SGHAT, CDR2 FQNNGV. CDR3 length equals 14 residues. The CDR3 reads CASSAWGAPTEQYF. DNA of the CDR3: TGTGCCAGCAGCGCTTGGGGGGCCCCCACCGAGCAGTACTTC.

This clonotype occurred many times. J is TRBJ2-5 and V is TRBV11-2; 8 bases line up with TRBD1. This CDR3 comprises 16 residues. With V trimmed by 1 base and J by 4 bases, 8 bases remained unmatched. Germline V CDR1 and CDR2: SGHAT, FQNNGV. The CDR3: CASSLGTGMYRETQYF. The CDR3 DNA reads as TGTGCCAGCAGCTTAGGGACAGGGATGTACCGAGAGACCCAGTACTTC.

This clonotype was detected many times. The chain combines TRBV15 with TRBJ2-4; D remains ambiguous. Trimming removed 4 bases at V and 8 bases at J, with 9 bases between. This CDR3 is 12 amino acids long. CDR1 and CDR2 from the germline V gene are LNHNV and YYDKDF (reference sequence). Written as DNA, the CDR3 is TGTGCCACCAGCACCCGTTCGTACATTCAGTACTTC. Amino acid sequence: CATSTRSYIQYF.

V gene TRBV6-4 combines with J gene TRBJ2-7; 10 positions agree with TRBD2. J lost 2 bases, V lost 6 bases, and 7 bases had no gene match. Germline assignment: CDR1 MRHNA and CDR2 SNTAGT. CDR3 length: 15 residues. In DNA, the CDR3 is TGTGCCAGCAGCGAGCTAGCGGGGGACACCTACGAGCAGTACTTC. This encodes CASSELAGDTYEQYF.

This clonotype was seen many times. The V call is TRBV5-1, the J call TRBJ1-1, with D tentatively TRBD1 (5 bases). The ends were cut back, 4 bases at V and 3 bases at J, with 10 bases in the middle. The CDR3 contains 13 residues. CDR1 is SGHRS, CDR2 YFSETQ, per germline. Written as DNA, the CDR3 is TGCGCCAGCAGCCCAGACAGTTACACTGAAGCTTTCTTT. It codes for CASSPDSYTEAFF.

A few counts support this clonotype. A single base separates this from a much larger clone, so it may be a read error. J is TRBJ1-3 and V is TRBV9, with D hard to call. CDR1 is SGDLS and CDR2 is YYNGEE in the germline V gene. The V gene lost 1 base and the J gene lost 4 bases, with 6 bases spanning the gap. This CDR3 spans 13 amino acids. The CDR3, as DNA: TGTGCCAGCAGCGTACCCAAAGGAAACACCATATATTTT. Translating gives CASSVPKGNTIYF.

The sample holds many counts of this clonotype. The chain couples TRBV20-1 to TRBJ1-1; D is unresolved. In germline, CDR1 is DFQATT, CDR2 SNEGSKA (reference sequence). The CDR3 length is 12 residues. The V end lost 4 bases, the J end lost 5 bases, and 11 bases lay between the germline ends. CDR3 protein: CSAIEGWTEAFF. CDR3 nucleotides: TGCAGTGCTATCGAAGGTTGGACTGAAGCTTTCTTT.

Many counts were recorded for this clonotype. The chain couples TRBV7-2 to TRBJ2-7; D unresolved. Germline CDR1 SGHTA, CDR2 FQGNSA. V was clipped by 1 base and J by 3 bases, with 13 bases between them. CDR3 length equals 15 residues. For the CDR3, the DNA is TGTGCCAGCAGCTTAGAGGCCCAGCCTTACTACGAGCAGTACTTC. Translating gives CASSLEAQPYYEQYF. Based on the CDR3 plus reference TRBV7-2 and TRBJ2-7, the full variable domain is GAGVSQSPSNKVTEKGKDVELRCDPISGHTALYWYRQSLGQGLEFLIYFQGNSAPDKSGLPSDRFSAERTGGSVSTLTIQRTQQEDSAVYLCASSLEAQPYYEQYFGPGTRLTVT.

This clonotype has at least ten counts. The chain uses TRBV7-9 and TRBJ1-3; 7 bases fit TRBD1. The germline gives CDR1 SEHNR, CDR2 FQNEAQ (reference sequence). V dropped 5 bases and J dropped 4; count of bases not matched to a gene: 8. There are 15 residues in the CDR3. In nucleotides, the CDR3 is TGTGCCAGCAGCCCCCCAAGGGGGCCGGGAAACACCATATATTTT. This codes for CASSPPRGPGNTIYF.

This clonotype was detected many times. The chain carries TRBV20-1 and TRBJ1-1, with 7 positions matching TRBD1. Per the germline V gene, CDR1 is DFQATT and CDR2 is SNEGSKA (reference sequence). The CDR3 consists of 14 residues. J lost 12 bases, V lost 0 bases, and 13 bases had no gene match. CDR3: CSARDSRQGNRPFF. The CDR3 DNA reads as TGCAGTGCTAGAGATTCTAGACAGGGCAATCGGCCTTTCTTT.

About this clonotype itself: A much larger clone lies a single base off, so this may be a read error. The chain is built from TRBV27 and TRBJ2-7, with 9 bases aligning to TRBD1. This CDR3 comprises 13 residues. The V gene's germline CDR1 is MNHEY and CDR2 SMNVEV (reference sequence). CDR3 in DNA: TGTGTCAGCAGCGCAAACAGGGGGCACGAGCAGTACTTC. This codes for CVSSANRGHEQYF.

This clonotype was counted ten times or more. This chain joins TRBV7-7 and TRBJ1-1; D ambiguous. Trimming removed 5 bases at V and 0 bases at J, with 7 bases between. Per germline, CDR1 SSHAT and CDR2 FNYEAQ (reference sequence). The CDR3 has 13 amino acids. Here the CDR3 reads CASSPQMNTEAFF. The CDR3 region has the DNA TGTGCCAGCAGCCCTCAGATGAACACTGAAGCTTTCTTT.

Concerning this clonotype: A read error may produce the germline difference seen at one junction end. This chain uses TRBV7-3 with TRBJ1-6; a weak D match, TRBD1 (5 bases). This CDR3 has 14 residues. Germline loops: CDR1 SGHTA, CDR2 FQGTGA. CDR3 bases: TGTGCCAGCAGCTTGGGGGTGAGGGATTCACCCCTCAACTTT. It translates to CASSLGVRDSPLNF. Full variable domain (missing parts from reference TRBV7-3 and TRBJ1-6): GAGVSQTPSNKVTEKGKYVELRCDPISGHTALYWYRQSLGQGPEFLIYFQGTGAADDSGLPNDRFFAVRPEGSVSTLKIQRTERGDSAVYLCASSLGVRDSPLNFGNGTRLTVT.

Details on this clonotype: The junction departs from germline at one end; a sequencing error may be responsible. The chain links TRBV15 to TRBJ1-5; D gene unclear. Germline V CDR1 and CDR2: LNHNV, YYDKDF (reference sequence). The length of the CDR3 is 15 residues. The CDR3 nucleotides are TGTGCCACCAGCAGAGATAAAGGGTTCAATCAGCCCCAGAATTTT. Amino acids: CATSRDKGFNQPQNF.

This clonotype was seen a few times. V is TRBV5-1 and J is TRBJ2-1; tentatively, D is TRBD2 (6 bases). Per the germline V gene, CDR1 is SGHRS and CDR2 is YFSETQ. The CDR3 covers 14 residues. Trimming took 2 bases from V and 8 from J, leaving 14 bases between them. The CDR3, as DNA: TGCGCCAGCAGCTTAGGAGGCGGGGCGGATGAGCAGTTCTTC. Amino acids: CASSLGGGADEQFF.

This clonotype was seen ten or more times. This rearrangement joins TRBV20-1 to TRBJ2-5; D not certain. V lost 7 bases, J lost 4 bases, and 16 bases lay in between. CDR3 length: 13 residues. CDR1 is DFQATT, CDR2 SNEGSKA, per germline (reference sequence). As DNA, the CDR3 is TGCAGTGGGATTTTCCGAGGTCGAGAGACCCAGTACTTC. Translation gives CSGIFRGRETQYF.